This TCR beta chain originates from a study of blood T cell repertoires in COVID-19. Study as a whole: The United States, Italy and Spain supplied acute and convalescent COVID-19 samples. Sources were T cells, B-cell-depleted T cells, or PBMCs; the material itself was cDNA or gDNA.

Original methodology: The assay estimated nucleated cells by amplifying reference gene primers. Profiled with immunoSEQ multiplex PCR; TCRdb holds only in-frame clones, not every one. D and trimming were read from the DNA, whereas the V and J calls and clone size are those reported in that table. The table shows approximately 290,000 clones, with around 91% occurring only once. Germline V gives CDR1 SGHTS, CDR2 YDEGEE. The CDR3 consists of 14 residues. Germline trimming cut 4 bases from V and 6 bases from J; bases unmatched to any gene: 9. In terms of age and location, participants ranged from about 18 to 89 years and lived in about 25 US areas.

What was sequenced was PBMCs or T cells enriched from blood (not recorded which). This TCR came from a woman younger than 35 with acute COVID-19. V and J are TRBV5-8 and TRBJ1-2; TRBD1 aligns across 7 bases. In DNA, the CDR3 is TGTGCCAGCAGCCAACGGATAGGGGGCGATGGCTACACCTTC. The encoded protein is CASSQRIGGDGYTF.